Listed below are T cell receptor beta chains from one sample, sequenced in a study of T cell clones after liver transplantation. Profiled with immunoSEQ multiplex PCR; TCRdb holds only in-frame clones, not every one. The sample holds tens of thousands of clones, 60% to 80% seen once. The source material was CD4+ T cells from blood, sampled at the 22-month timepoint. The receptors were gathered from a human patient who received a liver transplant. Among the T cells, some may be from the graft donor. Both conserved end residues are part of each CDR3. Each record gives: CDR3 DNA, CDR3 protein, J gene, clone size, V gene, D gene. A D gene is named only where the DNA matches it firmly. Clone size, where shown, is once, few, many, or a class for clones that have expanded.

TGTGCCAGCAGCAACAGAGAGGGTCAGCCCCAGCATTTT CASSNREGQPQHF TRBJ1-5 medium-sized TRBV7-2 .
TGTGCCAGCCGAAGCCGACAGGGCCCAAATTCACCCCTCCACTTT CASRSRQGPNSPLHF TRBJ1-6 . TRBV6-1 TRBD1
TGCGCCAGCAGTTTGGACGGATCCGCCTCTGGAAACACCATATATTTT CASSLDGSASGNTIYF TRBJ1-3 . TRBV10-1 .
TGTGCCAGTAGTCCGAAACAGGGATTCTCAGATACGCAGTATTTT CASSPKQGFSDTQYF TRBJ2-3 . TRBV19 .
TGTGCCAGTATGACAGGGCCCCATCAGCCCCAGCATTTT CASMTGPHQPQHF TRBJ1-5 few TRBV19 TRBD1
TGTGCCAGCAGTTACTCCGGGGGGGGGAATTCACCCCTCCACTTT CASSYSGGGNSPLHF TRBJ1-6 once TRBV6-5 .
TGCGCCAGCAGTGAGACCGCCAGACACGAGCAGTACTTC CASSETARHEQYF TRBJ2-7 . TRBV10-2 .
TGTGCCAGCAGCTTATCAGGGGACAGTCGTAATCAGCCCCAGCATTTT CASSLSGDSRNQPQHF TRBJ1-5 few TRBV7-2 TRBD1
TGTGCCAGCAGCTTAGCCTTCGAGCGGGGGGGCACAGATACGCAGTATTTT CASSLAFERGGTDTQYF TRBJ2-3 . TRBV11-2 TRBD2
TGTGCTAGCAGCTTAAGCGGGGGGGACACCGGGGAGCTGTTTTTT CASSLSGGDTGELFF TRBJ2-2 . TRBV7-7 TRBD2
TGTGCCAGCAGAATCGGACCAGGTCGTACCGGGGAGCTGTTTTTT CASRIGPGRTGELFF TRBJ2-2 . TRBV27 .
TGTGCCAGCAGCGTACAGGGGGCGTCCGTCGGGGAGCTGTTTTTT CASSVQGASVGELFF TRBJ2-2 . TRBV9 TRBD1
TGTGCCAGCAAGGAAGACAGGGCTGGCTACACCTTC CASKEDRAGYTF TRBJ1-2 . TRBV2 TRBD1
TGTGCCAGTAGTTTACTATTCCGGGGGAGCAATCAGCCCCAGCATTTT CASSLLFRGSNQPQHF TRBJ1-5 . TRBV19 .
TGTGCCAGCAGTGAAGCGGTACGGGGACTAGCGGGAGTCTTC CASSEAVRGLAGVF TRBJ2-1 . TRBV2 TRBD2
TGTGCCATCCGGGCCTCCCGGGGGGCCCAGTACTTC CAIRASRGAQYF TRBJ2-5 few TRBV10-3 TRBD2
TGTGCCAGCAAAGAGGGGGGGAACACTGAAGCTTTCTTT CASKEGGNTEAFF TRBJ1-1 . TRBV6-1 .
TGCGCCAGCAGCCAAGATACTAGCGGGGGGATCACCTTCTACGAGCAGTACTTC CASSQDTSGGITFYEQYF TRBJ2-7 . TRBV4-1 TRBD2
TGTGCCAGCAGCCCCAGATCGCGGGGGAACACCGGGGAGCTGTTTTTT CASSPRSRGNTGELFF TRBJ2-2 . TRBV7-2 .
TGTGCCAGCAGCCAATCGGGATGGCCCCCGCATGGCTACACCTTC CASSQSGWPPHGYTF TRBJ1-2 . TRBV4-1 .
TGTGCCAGCAGTGATTCGGATAACACTGAAGCTTTCTTT CASSDSDNTEAFF TRBJ1-1 . TRBV6-4 .
TGTGCCAGCAGAGGTACATACAGGGTCTCCGGAAACACCATATATTTT CASRGTYRVSGNTIYF TRBJ1-3 . TRBV6-6 .
TGTGCCAGCAGCACCCTCGGAGGGGGCAACCAGCCCCAGCATTTT CASSTLGGGNQPQHF TRBJ1-5 . TRBV11-2 TRBD1
TGTGCCAGTAGGGACTCTGGGGCCAACGTCCTGACTTTC CASRDSGANVLTF TRBJ2-6 . TRBV19 .
TGTGCCAGCAGTGAACCCGGCGGGGGTTCCTACGAGCAGTACTTC CASSEPGGGSYEQYF TRBJ2-7 few TRBV6-1 TRBD2
TGTGCCAGTAGCTGGGACCCGCAACTATACAATGAGCAGTTCTTC CASSWDPQLYNEQFF TRBJ2-1 . TRBV19 .
TGTGCCAGCTCACCGGGACATTCAGTCGATGAGCAGTTCTTC CASSPGHSVDEQFF TRBJ2-1 . TRBV18 .
TGTGCCAGTAGTATCATGGGACAGGGGTACTCACCCCTCCACTTT CASSIMGQGYSPLHF TRBJ1-6 . TRBV19 TRBD1
TGTGCCAGTAGTATCTCCAGGGCCCCCTTCGCCGAGCAGTACTTC CASSISRAPFAEQYF TRBJ2-7 . TRBV19 .
TGTGCCAGCTCCCTTGGAGTTTCCTACGAGCAGTACTTC CASSLGVSYEQYF TRBJ2-7 . TRBV18 .
TGTGCCAGCACCTTCGGGGGAGGAAATTCACCCCTCCACTTT CASTFGGGNSPLHF TRBJ1-6 . TRBV2 .
TGTGCCAGCAGCTCCAGACAGGAGCCTGAAGCTTTCTTT CASSSRQEPEAFF TRBJ1-1 . TRBV7-2 .
TGTGCCAGCAGCGACGGGACTAGCGATACGCAGTATTTT CASSDGTSDTQYF TRBJ2-3 . TRBV5-6 TRBD2
TGTGCCAGCAGAATTGGACAGGGTGGGCTTGGCTACACCTTC CASRIGQGGLGYTF TRBJ1-2 many TRBV28 TRBD1
TGTGCCAGCAGCTCCCTACAGGGTTCCTACGAGCAGTACTTC CASSSLQGSYEQYF TRBJ2-7 . TRBV11-2 .
TGTGCCAGCAGGGGACTAGCGGGAAACACCGGGGAGCTGTTTTTT CASRGLAGNTGELFF TRBJ2-2 once TRBV27 TRBD2
TGTGCCATCAGTGACTCCCTGGACAGGATGAACACTGAAGCTTTCTTT CAISDSLDRMNTEAFF TRBJ1-1 . TRBV10-3 TRBD1
TGTGCCAGCAGCTTAGATAGTCGACAGGGAACAGATACGCAGTATTTT CASSLDSRQGTDTQYF TRBJ2-3 . TRBV11-3 TRBD1
TGTGCCTGTCCGACCAAGCGGAGGGATGGCTACACCTTC CACPTKRRDGYTF TRBJ1-2 . TRBV30 .
TGTGCCAGCTCAGGGACAGGGCGAAGGTTTAACTATGGCTACACCTTC CASSGTGRRFNYGYTF TRBJ1-2 few TRBV18 TRBD1
TGTGCCAGCGGCGGCTCGCTCTCTGGAAACACCATATATTTT CASGGSLSGNTIYF TRBJ1-3 . TRBV7-9 .
TGTGCCAGCAGCCGGGACAGGGGACCTGGCTACACCTTC CASSRDRGPGYTF TRBJ1-2 . TRBV5-4 TRBD1
TGTGCCAGCAGTCTTGACCTTGGGGGGGTCTACGAGCAGTACTTC CASSLDLGGVYEQYF TRBJ2-7 . TRBV7-9 TRBD2
TGTGCCAGCAGTGACGTAGGGTTATCCTATAATTCACCCCTCCACTTT CASSDVGLSYNSPLHF TRBJ1-6 . TRBV6-1 .
TGTGCCAGCAGTTTAAGCTATTTGCGGGTCCGTGACGAAAAACTGTTTTTT CASSLSYLRVRDEKLFF TRBJ1-4 . TRBV28 .
TGTGCCAGCAGTACCGAAACCGGGCCCCGGGGGGTTGAAGCTTTCTTT CASSTETGPRGVEAFF TRBJ1-1 . TRBV28 .
TGTGCCAGCTCACCGGGACAAAACACTGAAGCTTTCTTT CASSPGQNTEAFF TRBJ1-1 few TRBV18 .
TGTGCCTGGACCCGAGAAGTCAATGGCTACACCTTC CAWTREVNGYTF TRBJ1-2 . TRBV30 .